The 3 T cell receptor beta chains listed next were all sequenced from one sample in a study of OX40 agonist ivuxolimab in advanced cancers. Measured with immunoSEQ multiplex PCR; TCRdb has only the in-frame clones, and not every one. Among approximately 98,000 clones listed, approximately 84% were seen once. Sample: CD4+ or CD8+ T cells sorted from blood, taken in a trial of the OX40 agonist ivuxolimab. These receptors all come from an adult with an advanced solid tumor such as melanoma, head and neck, liver or kidney cancer.

This clone was seen only a few times. This rearrangement joins TRBV27 to TRBJ1-4; 7 positions agree with TRBD1. This CDR3 is built from 16 residues. Unmatched junction bases numbered 11, after V lost 5 bases and J lost 5 bases. The germline V gene has CDR1 MNHEY and CDR2 SMNVEV (reference sequence). CDR3 amino acids: CASSLPDRLLNEKLFF. CDR3 coding DNA: TGTGCCAGCAGTCTCCCGGACAGGCTCCTGAATGAAAAACTGTTTTTT.

The CDR3 nucleotides are TGTGCCAGCAGCTGGAGACAGGGGACTTCCTACGAGCAGTACTTC. Amino acids: CASSWRQGTSYEQYF. The chain combines TRBV7-9 with TRBJ2-7, with 8 bases fitting TRBD1. The CDR3 has 15 residues. Germline V CDR1 and CDR2: SEHNR, FQNEAQ (reference sequence). Trimming cost V 4 bases and J 1 base; bases outside gene matches: 6.

This clone appeared once. The genes are TRBV5-6 and TRBJ1-1, with a weak D call TRBD1 (5 bases). This CDR3 region has 15 residues. The V gene's germline CDR1 is SGHDT and CDR2 YYEEEE. The V gene lost 5 bases and the J gene lost 1 base, with 15 bases spanning the gap. The CDR3 sequence is CASRPPGTANTEAFF. CDR3 in DNA: TGTGCCAGCAGACCTCCTGGGACCGCGAACACTGAAGCTTTCTTT.